This passage covers 15 T cell receptor beta chains from one sample sequenced in a study of neurological immune-mediated disorders. TCRdb used MiXCR to reprocess the 5' RACE reads, holding one entry per CDR3 protein. The table includes around 46,000 distinct CDR3 sequences, about 25% detected once. Source material: PBMCs. These TCRs come from a woman aged 70-85 years in good health.

This chain links TRBV9 with TRBJ1-6, with a possible D match to TRBD1 (5 bases). Germline CDR1 SGDLS, CDR2 YYNGEE. The CDR3 is 17 amino acids. Trimming pared 0 bases from V and 5 bases from J, leaving 15 bases between. The CDR3 bases are TGTGCCAGCAGCGTAGTTCCTACAGGAGTCGATAATTCACCCCTCCACTTT. It translates to CASSVVPTGVDNSPLHF.

This clonotype was counted at least ten times. The chain employs TRBV9 and TRBJ1-6; 7 positions match TRBD1. V shed 3 bases and J 5 bases; nucleotides not matched to a gene: 8. The CDR3 loop spans 16 amino acids. Germline assignment: CDR1 SGDLS and CDR2 YYNGEE. The CDR3 region is CASSARGTADNSPLHF. The DNA of the CDR3 is TGTGCCAGCAGCGCCCGAGGGACAGCTGATAATTCACCCCTCCACTTT.

This clonotype occurred many times. V usage is TRBV2 and J usage is TRBJ2-5; D not resolved. The CDR3 extends over 13 amino acids. Germline V CDR1 and CDR2: SNHLY, FYNNEI. V dropped 3 bases and J dropped 1 base, with 6 bases sitting between them. CDR3 DNA: TGTGCCAGCAGTGAGGCCAGCCAAGAGACCCAGTACTTC. The encoded protein is CASSEASQETQYF.

The V call is TRBV4-1, the J call TRBJ2-3; D is tentatively TRBD1 or TRBD2 (5 bases each). The CDR3 has 16 residues. Trimming left V 1 base short and J 4 bases short, with 15 bases between. Germline loops: CDR1 MGHRA, CDR2 YSYEKL. The CDR3 DNA follows: TGCGCCAGCAGCCAAGTCCTCCGGAAGGGACCAGATACGCAGTATTTT. Translating it yields CASSQVLRKGPDTQYF.

Ten or more counts support this clonotype. This chain links TRBV5-1 with TRBJ2-5, with D unclear. The CDR3 runs to 13 residues. Trimming removed 3 bases from V and 1 base from J, with 7 bases in between. Germline CDR1 and CDR2: SGHRS and YFSETQ. The CDR3 sequence: CASSSAAQETQYF. CDR3 bases: TGCGCCAGCAGCTCCGCGGCCCAAGAGACCCAGTACTTC. The variable domain in full, completed from reference TRBV5-1 and TRBJ2-5, reads KAGVTQTPRYLIKTRGQQVTLSCSPISGHRSVSWYQQTPGQGLQFLFEYFSETQRNKGNFPGRFSGRQFSNSRSEMNVSTLELGDSALYLCASSSAAQETQYFGPGTRLLVL.

This clonotype has a handful of counts. This chain joins TRBV7-6 and TRBJ2-3, with D unclear. The germline V and J ends were trimmed by 0 bases and 4 bases, with 5 bases remaining between them. The CDR3 covers 13 residues. The V gene's germline CDR1 is SGHVS and CDR2 FNYEAQ. The CDR3 nucleotides read TGTGCCAGCAGCTTAGCCGAATCAGATACGCAGTATTTT. Translation gives CASSLAESDTQYF.

In this sample, this clonotype turned up many times. The chain uses TRBV5-1 and TRBJ1-4, with D uncertain. Germline V gene data show CDR1 as SGHRS and CDR2 as YFSETQ. This CDR3 is 15 amino acids long. Trimming pared 0 bases from V and 0 bases from J, leaving 6 bases between. The CDR3 sequence: CASSLAGATNEKLFF. The DNA of the CDR3 is TGCGCCAGCAGCTTGGCCGGTGCAACTAATGAAAAACTGTTTTTT.

A word on this clonotype: With a much larger clone just one base away, this may be a read error. The conserved final phenylalanine or tryptophan is absent from the CDR3, which likely points to a read error. This rearrangement joins TRBV7-2 to TRBJ2-7; 10 nucleotides line up with TRBD1. With 3 bases clipped from V and 2 bases from J, the junction kept 4 bases outside the gene matches. The CDR3 consists of 15 residues. Germline V gives CDR1 SGHTA, CDR2 FQGNSA. The CDR3 loop reads CASSFGQGGPYEQYY. The CDR3 DNA reads as TGTGCCAGCAGCTTCGGACAGGGGGGGCCCTACGAGCAGTACTAC.

This clonotype was seen only a few times. The chain joins TRBV18 to TRBJ2-7, with 9 bases lining up with TRBD1. The CDR3 has 18 residues. The V and J ends lost 3 bases and 0 bases, in that order; junction bases with no gene match: 12. CDR1 is KGHSH and CDR2 is LQKENI in the germline V gene. CDR3 DNA sequence: TGTGCCAGCTCACCCATAACAGGGGGCCCCTATAGCTCCTACGAGCAGTACTTC. Encoded protein: CASSPITGGPYSSYEQYF.

The table lists this clonotype with many counts. J is TRBJ2-3 and V is TRBV20-1; D not certain. The germline V gene encodes CDR1 DFQATT and CDR2 SNEGSKA (reference sequence). This CDR3 is 13 amino acids long. The V end was cut by 7 bases, the J end by 4 bases, with 15 bases between. The CDR3 here is CSGMGRISDTQYF. CDR3 nucleotide sequence: TGCAGTGGGATGGGCAGAATCTCAGATACGCAGTATTTT.

As concerns this clonotype: A single base separates this from a much larger clone, so it may be a read error. V and J are TRBV5-6 and TRBJ2-2; perhaps D is TRBD1 or TRBD2 (5 bases each). The CDR3 totals 16 residues. The V gene's germline CDR1 is SGHDT and CDR2 YYEEEE. CDR3 nucleotides: TGTGCCAGCAGCTCATCCGGGACGGCCGTCACCGTGGAGCTGTTTTTT. It yields the protein CASSSSGTAVTVELFF.

This clonotype turned up a few times. The chain recombines TRBV9 with TRBJ1-1, with TRBD1 as a possible D gene (5 bases). The germline V gene has CDR1 SGDLS and CDR2 YYNGEE. The CDR3 has 14 residues. The V end lost 7 bases, the J end lost 4 bases, and 17 bases lay between the germline ends. The CDR3 DNA follows: TGTGCCAGCTCCAATGGGGGGGTCGCCACTGAAGCTTTCTTT. This sequence encodes CASSNGGVATEAFF.

This clonotype appeared many times. The chain employs TRBV7-9 and TRBJ2-6; possibly TRBD2 for D (5 bases). This CDR3 is built from 20 residues. Germline values: CDR1 SEHNR, CDR2 FQNEAQ (reference sequence). Between the trimmed V and J ends, which lost 8 bases and 0 bases, there was a span of 26 bases. CDR3 residues: CASEPYGGLLASSGANVLTF. The CDR3 DNA is TGTGCCAGCGAACCCTATGGCGGGCTATTGGCGTCCTCTGGGGCCAACGTCCTGACTTTC.

This clonotype has at least ten counts. V gene TRBV20-1 combines with J gene TRBJ2-7; TRBD1 might be the D (5 bases). The CDR3 loop spans 14 amino acids. V shed 3 bases and J shed 7 bases, with 19 bases lying between them. Germline values: CDR1 DFQATT, CDR2 SNEGSKA (reference sequence). For the CDR3, the DNA is TGCAGTGCTAGTTGGCAGGGCCGGCTGTGGGAGCAGTACTTC. Translating it yields CSASWQGRLWEQYF.

In this sample, this clonotype turned up many times. The CDR3 protein is CSARDIWYGYTF. DNA for the CDR3: TGCAGTGCTAGAGATATTTGGTATGGCTACACCTTC. The chain combines TRBV20-1 with TRBJ1-2; no clear D. CDR3 length: 12 amino acids. The ends were cut back, 0 bases at V and 5 bases at J, with 7 bases in the middle. CDR1 is DFQATT and CDR2 is SNEGSKA in the germline V gene (reference sequence).